The 30 T cell receptor beta chains in this list originate from one sample, sequenced in a study of T-cell memory formation after mild COVID-19. MiXCR, applied by TCRdb to the 5' RACE reads, yields one record per CDR3 protein. The sample gives more than 150,000 distinct CDR3 sequences, around 10% of which show up once; approximately 3.4% is in the top ten. Sample: PBMCs or a T cell subset sorted from them (not recorded which). The receptor source for this set is a man between 18 and 35 years old who had mild COVID-19 (a few samples of this study predate the infection). Cell type and time point are not known.

A few counts support this clonotype. The chain recombines TRBV6-6 with TRBJ1-6; no clear D gene. The CDR3 contains 14 residues. The V end was cut by 8 bases, the J end by 13 bases, with 21 bases between. The germline gives CDR1 MNHNY, CDR2 SVGAGI (reference sequence). The CDR3 is CASQREFEGGPLHF. In nucleotides, the CDR3 is TGTGCCAGCCAAAGGGAGTTCGAGGGTGGGCCCCTCCACTTT.

The J gene is TRBJ2-3, the V gene TRBV4-2; D is uncertain. The V gene lost 3 bases and the J gene lost 5 bases, with 12 bases spanning the gap. Germline V gene sequence: CDR1 LGHNA, CDR2 YNFKEQ. This CDR3 has 14 amino acids. For the CDR3, the DNA is TGTGCCAGCAGCCATCTTAAATCCCTAGATACGCAGTATTTT. Protein sequence: CASSHLKSLDTQYF.

The gene calls are TRBV4-2 and TRBJ1-5; D unresolved. Germline CDR1 LGHNA, CDR2 YNFKEQ. The CDR3 totals 17 residues. V lost 0 bases, J lost 0 bases, and 12 bases lay in between. For the CDR3, the DNA is TGTGCCAGCAGCCAAGATCGGCCAGGAGATAGCAATCAGCCCCAGCATTTT. Protein: CASSQDRPGDSNQPQHF.

This clonotype was seen repeatedly, ten times or more. The rearrangement joins TRBV20-1 to TRBJ2-5, with a weak D call TRBD1 (6 bases). The V gene's germline CDR1 is DFQATT and CDR2 SNEGSKA (reference sequence). V lost 2 bases to trimming and J lost 2 bases, with 6 bases between them. This CDR3 has 12 amino acids. CDR3 sequence (DNA): TGCAGTGCTAGACAGGGGCAAGAGACCCAGTACTTC. Amino acids: CSARQGQETQYF.

This sequence joins TRBV12-3 or TRBV12-4 and TRBJ1-4; D ambiguous. Trimming pared 10 bases from V and 7 bases from J, leaving 13 bases between. This CDR3 contains 12 residues. The CDR3 is CATATWGEKLFF. CDR3 sequence (DNA): TGTGCCACCGCGACCTGGGGTGAAAAACTGTTTTTT.

In this sample, this clonotype turned up a few times. The gene calls are TRBV6-2 or TRBV6-3 and TRBJ2-3; D not certain. This CDR3 has 15 residues. V lost 8 bases to trimming and J lost 2 bases, with 17 bases between them. The germline V gene encodes CDR1 MNHEY and CDR2 SVGEGT. Here the CDR3 DNA reads TGTGCCAGCCGATTGGGCGGAGATTCCACAGATACGCAGTATTTT. Translated, it gives CASRLGGDSTDTQYF.

This clonotype was detected a few times. This chain links TRBV30 with TRBJ2-6; D unresolved. Trimming cost V 6 bases and J 4 bases, with 4 bases left between them. Germline values: CDR1 GTSNPN, CDR2 SVGIG (reference sequence). The CDR3 loop spans 11 amino acids. CDR3 protein: CACRGANVLTF. For the CDR3, the DNA is TGTGCCTGTCGGGGGGCCAACGTCCTGACTTTC.

The chain joins TRBV5-1 to TRBJ1-2, with D maybe TRBD1 (5 bases). The CDR3 has 15 residues. V was trimmed by 0 bases and J by 12 bases, leaving 21 bases between them. Germline CDR1 is SGHRS and CDR2 is YFSETQ. This CDR3 is CASSLEGNQGFGHTF. The CDR3 bases are TGCGCCAGCAGCTTGGAGGGGAACCAGGGTTTCGGCCACACCTTC.

In its sample, this clonotype was seen a few times. The chain couples TRBV10-3 to TRBJ2-2, with TRBD2 matching 9 bases. CDR3 length equals 16 residues. Per germline, CDR1 ENHRY and CDR2 SYGVKD. Trimming took 0 bases from V and 2 from J; bases not matched to a gene: 1. CDR3 amino acids: CAISESGLANTGELFF. As DNA, the CDR3 is TGTGCCATCAGTGAGTCGGGACTAGCCAACACCGGGGAGCTGTTTTTT.

In this sample, this clonotype turned up a few times. The J gene is TRBJ2-3, the V gene TRBV6-2 or TRBV6-3; 7 bases agree with TRBD2. The CDR3 contains 16 residues. Trimming at V came to 2 bases and at J to 2 bases, leaving 7 bases not matched to a gene. From germline, CDR1 is MNHEY and CDR2 SVGEGT. CDR3 DNA sequence: TGTGCCAGCAGTTACAAGGCTAGCGGATCCACAGATACGCAGTATTTT. Protein product: CASSYKASGSTDTQYF.

The chain employs TRBV18 and TRBJ2-5; D call uncertain. The CDR3 runs to 13 residues. V lost 6 bases to trimming and J lost 5 bases, with 13 bases between them. Germline V lookup: CDR1 KGHSH, CDR2 LQKENI. The CDR3 bases are TGTGCCAGCTCGCTTACGGACGGGGAGACCCAGTACTTC. Translation: CASSLTDGETQYF.

This clonotype was counted only a few times. The chain uses TRBV20-1 and TRBJ1-1; 10 bases align to TRBD1. The CDR3 is 14 amino acids. The germline CDR1 and CDR2 sequences are DFQATT and SNEGSKA (reference sequence). J lost 7 bases, V lost 3 bases, and 8 bases had no gene match. The CDR3 region has the DNA TGCAGTGCTAGGGGGGGGACAGGGGTCGGTGAAGCTTTCTTT. The encoded protein is CSARGGTGVGEAFF.

The chain joins TRBV24-1 to TRBJ2-1; D might be TRBD1 (5 bases). Germline V gene lookup returns CDR1 KGHDR and CDR2 SFDVKD. Trimming pared 3 bases from V and 0 bases from J, leaving 11 bases between. The CDR3 is 16 residues long. This chain's CDR3 is CATSDIQGASYNEQFF. CDR3 nucleotide sequence: TGTGCCACCAGTGATATTCAAGGGGCCTCCTACAATGAGCAGTTCTTC.

This clonotype was detected a few times. The V gene is TRBV5-5, the J gene TRBJ2-2; TRBD1 matches 8 bases. With V trimmed by 4 bases and J by 5 bases, 7 bases remained unmatched. Germline V gene sequence: CDR1 SGHKS, CDR2 YYEKEE (reference sequence). The CDR3 extends over 15 amino acids. CDR3 nucleotides: TGTGCCAGCAGCCCACGGACAGGGACGACCGGGGAGCTGTTTTTT. Its translation is CASSPRTGTTGELFF.

This rearrangement joins TRBV6-5 to TRBJ2-7; 11 bases line up with TRBD2. Germline V lookup: CDR1 MNHEY, CDR2 SVGAGI. V was clipped by 6 bases and J by 2 bases; unmatched bases: 9. CDR3 length: 16 amino acids. CDR3 loop: CASSKRLAGGAYEQYV. The CDR3 DNA is TGTGCCAGCAGCAAGAGGCTAGCGGGGGGCGCCTACGAGCAGTACGTC.

This chain joins TRBV2 and TRBJ1-2; D remains unclear. V was clipped by 1 base and J by 4 bases, with 13 bases between them. Germline CDR1 SNHLY, CDR2 FYNNEI. CDR3 length equals 15 residues. The CDR3 coding sequence is TGTGCCAGCAGTGAAGATGTTTTCGGTCTCTATGGCTACACCTTC. This sequence encodes CASSEDVFGLYGYTF.

This clonotype was detected only a few times. The CDR3 DNA sequence: TGCAGTGCTGGGCAGCCCAGCCTCGAGCAGTACTTC. It is translated as CSAGQPSLEQYF. V usage is TRBV20-1 and J usage is TRBJ2-7; D not certain. V lost 5 bases and J lost 6, with 14 bases in between. The CDR3 sequence is 12 residues long. In germline, CDR1 is DFQATT, CDR2 SNEGSKA (reference sequence).

This clonotype was seen a few times. J is TRBJ2-2 and V is TRBV12-3 or TRBV12-4; 7 positions match TRBD1. V shed 6 bases, J shed 2 bases, and the junction held 6 bases outside the gene matches. This CDR3 region has 15 residues. CDR3 amino acids: CASRSGTVNTGELFF. The DNA of the CDR3 is TGTGCCAGCAGGTCCGGGACAGTTAACACCGGGGAGCTGTTTTTT.

Only a few counts were recorded for this clonotype. The chain employs TRBV18 and TRBJ1-2; weak D call: TRBD1 (5 bases). V dropped 2 bases and J dropped 8 bases, with 9 bases sitting between them. The CDR3 contains 12 residues. The germline V gene has CDR1 KGHSH and CDR2 LQKENI. The CDR3 sequence is CASSPTEGGYTF. In DNA, the CDR3 is TGTGCCAGCTCACCAACGGAGGGGGGCTACACCTTC.

The J gene is TRBJ1-1, the V gene TRBV20-1; weak D call: TRBD1 (6 bases). Per the germline V gene, CDR1 is DFQATT and CDR2 is SNEGSKA (reference sequence). The CDR3 totals 15 residues. Trimming pared 0 bases from V and 5 bases from J, leaving 16 bases between. DNA for the CDR3: TGCAGTGCTAGAGATCCACAGGGATTCGGAACTGAAGCTTTCTTT. Its translation is CSARDPQGFGTEAFF.

The rearrangement uses TRBV7-2 and TRBJ2-5; weak D call: TRBD1 (6 bases). Per germline, CDR1 SGHTA and CDR2 FQGNSA. The CDR3 loop spans 14 amino acids. The V end was cut by 1 base, the J end by 7 bases, with 13 bases between. In nucleotides, the CDR3 is TGTGCCAGCAGCTTAGGAGGGGGTAAGAGGACCCAGTACTTC. This encodes CASSLGGGKRTQYF. Full variable domain (outside the CDR3, taken from reference TRBV7-2 and TRBJ2-5): GAGVSQSPSNKVTEKGKDVELRCDPISGHTALYWYRQSLGQGLEFLIYFQGNSAPDKSGLPSDRFSAERTGGSVSTLTIQRTQQEDSAVYLCASSLGGGKRTQYFGPGTRLLVL.

The V call is TRBV5-1, the J call TRBJ2-5; D is possibly TRBD1 (5 bases). The germline V gene has CDR1 SGHRS and CDR2 YFSETQ. This CDR3 contains 14 residues. V was cut by 3 bases and J by 4 bases, with 13 bases left in between. CDR3 sequence: CASSSQVRLETQYF. DNA of the CDR3: TGCGCCAGCAGCTCACAGGTCCGGTTAGAGACCCAGTACTTC.

This clonotype was counted ten times or more. The chain employs TRBV20-1 and TRBJ2-7, with TRBD2 identical over 8 bases. The CDR3 is made up of 12 amino acids. Germline CDR1 and CDR2: DFQATT and SNEGSKA (reference sequence). The J segment lost 5 bases and the V segment lost 1 base, leaving 1 base of the junction unmatched. In DNA form, the CDR3 reads TGCAGTGCTAGAGCGGGGGGGAACGAGCAGTACGTC. Protein sequence: CSARAGGNEQYV.

CDR3 sequence reads: CASSSLDRDGYTF. For the CDR3, the DNA is TGCGCCAGCAGCTCGTTGGACAGGGATGGCTACACCTTC. The chain is built from TRBV5-1 and TRBJ1-2, with TRBD1 matching 8 bases. Germline V gene lookup returns CDR1 SGHRS and CDR2 YFSETQ. V dropped 3 bases and J dropped 6; count of bases not matched to a gene: 4. The length of the CDR3 is 13 residues.

The table lists this clonotype with many counts. V gene TRBV4-1 combines with J gene TRBJ2-1; 13 bases match TRBD2. Germline CDR1 reads MGHRA; CDR2 reads YSYEKL. Losses at the gene ends were 0 bases for V and 10 bases for J; bases not matched to a gene: 6. The CDR3 runs to 16 residues. The CDR3 bases are TGCGCCAGCAGCCAAGATGGAACTAGCGGGGGGGAGGAGCAGTTCTTC. Its translation is CASSQDGTSGGEEQFF.

This clonotype was seen a few times. The J gene is TRBJ2-3, the V gene TRBV19; D may correspond to TRBD1 or TRBD2 (5 bases each). The germline V gene has CDR1 LNHDA and CDR2 SQIVND (reference sequence). CDR3 length: 14 residues. The V end was cut by 5 bases, the J end by 6 bases, with 15 bases between. CDR3 sequence: CASSPGTGFDTQYF. The CDR3 DNA is TGTGCCAGTAGTCCGGGGACCGGTTTCGATACGCAGTATTTT.

This clonotype came up a few times. This chain connects TRBV24-1 to TRBJ2-3, with TRBD2 matching 9 bases. With 4 bases clipped from V and 2 bases from J, the junction kept 12 bases outside the gene matches. CDR1 KGHDR and CDR2 SFDVKD come from the germline V gene. CDR3 size: 18 residues. Written as DNA, the CDR3 is TGTGCCACCAGTGACGTTATGACTAGCGGCGGAAACACAGATACGCAGTATTTT. Protein: CATSDVMTSGGNTDTQYF.

This clonotype was recorded at least ten times. The chain combines TRBV3-1 with TRBJ2-2; 9 positions agree with TRBD1. With V trimmed by 7 bases and J by 7 bases, 13 bases remained unmatched. This CDR3 has 16 residues. Germline CDR1 and CDR2: LGHDT and YNNKEL (reference sequence). The CDR3 bases are TGTGCCAGCATATCGTCCGGGACAGGGAAGGTCGGGGAGCTGTTTTTT. Its translation: CASISSGTGKVGELFF.

The J gene is TRBJ2-7, the V gene TRBV6-2 or TRBV6-3, with D possibly matching TRBD2 (6 bases). CDR3 length: 13 amino acids. The germline V gene encodes CDR1 MNHEY and CDR2 SVGEGT. Trimming removed 7 bases from V and 0 bases from J, with 10 bases in between. DNA for the CDR3: TGTGCCAGCATGGGGGGTGGCTCCTACGAGCAGTACGTC. Translated, it gives CASMGGGSYEQYV.

The rearrangement links TRBV5-5 to TRBJ1-4; 9 bases align to TRBD1. This CDR3 contains 14 residues. Germline values: CDR1 SGHKS, CDR2 YYEKEE (reference sequence). J gave up 6 bases and V 5 bases, and 5 bases lay outside the gene matches. The CDR3 reads CASRRTGVDEKLFF. CDR3 coding DNA: TGTGCCAGCAGGAGGACAGGGGTAGATGAAAAACTGTTTTTT. Looking up the rest from reference TRBV5-5 and TRBJ1-4 gives the full variable domain: DAGVTQSPTHLIKTRGQQVTLRCSPISGHKSVSWYQQVLGQGPQFIFQYYEKEERGRGNFPDRFSARQFPNYSSELNVNALLLGDSALYLCASRRTGVDEKLFFGSGTQLSVL.